This T cell receptor beta chain is from a study of radiotherapy plus CTLA-4 blockade in lung cancer. CDR3 length: 14 amino acids. Germline lookup yields CDR1 LNHNV and CDR2 YYDKDF (reference sequence). V was clipped by 6 bases and J by 1 base, with 10 bases between them. Whole-study findings and limits: An expansion of tumor-derived TCR clones occurred in blood after radiotherapy plus ipilimumab.

Details on this clone: Its antigen is undetermined.

The table came from immunoSEQ multiplex PCR; TCRdb's copy has only in-frame clones and leaves some out. The table has 64,000 or so clones, about 70% seen once; the top ten hold approximately 8.3%. The receptor comes from a human donor with non-small cell lung cancer whose response to radiotherapy plus ipilimumab could not be evaluated. The chain combines TRBV15 with TRBJ2-1, with D possibly being TRBD1 (7 bases). The source material was peripheral blood, sampled from a patient treated with radiotherapy plus ipilimumab. This CDR3 reads CATRQGGSYNEQFF. The CDR3 DNA sequence: TGTGCCACCAGGCAGGGGGGATCCTACAATGAGCAGTTCTTC.